Shown below are 10 T cell receptor beta chains from a single sample sequenced in a study of blood T cell repertoires in COVID-19. Libraries were prepared by immunoSEQ multiplex PCR; TCRdb keeps only in-frame clonotypes and omits some of them. The sample holds roughly 250,000 clones, approximately 79% seen once. Sequenced input: peripheral blood. The receptors stem from a woman between 40 and 50 years old with active or convalescent COVID-19.

The chain uses TRBV3-1 (or the pseudogene TRBV3-2) and TRBJ2-7; 8 positions match TRBD2. This CDR3 contains 15 residues. The germline gives CDR1 LGHDT, CDR2 YNNKEL (reference sequence). Trimming cost V 6 bases and J 5 bases; bases outside gene matches: 12. CDR3 in DNA: TGTGCCAGCAGTCTCAGATCGACTAGCGCAGACGAGCAGTACTTC. Its protein product is CASSLRSTSADEQYF.

This chain joins TRBV10-2 and TRBJ2-4; the match to TRBD2 covers 12 bases. Trimming at V came to 2 bases and at J to 9 bases, leaving 8 bases not matched to a gene. Germline V gene sequence: CDR1 WSHSY, CDR2 SAAADI. The CDR3 consists of 16 residues. CDR3: CASSETSGGQGGIQYF. In DNA form, the CDR3 reads TGCGCCAGCAGTGAGACTAGCGGGGGGCAGGGGGGCATTCAGTACTTC.

This sequence joins TRBV7-9 and TRBJ2-6, with a weak D call TRBD2 (6 bases). This CDR3 region has 18 residues. CDR1 SEHNR and CDR2 FQNEAQ come from the germline V gene (reference sequence). The V and J ends lost 8 bases and 0 bases respectively, with 20 bases between them. The DNA of the CDR3 is TGTGCCAGCGTGGCAGGGACTTATGGGGGCTCTGGGGCCAACGTCCTGACTTTC. Amino acid sequence: CASVAGTYGGSGANVLTF.

This clone came up once. This chain joins TRBV6-2 or TRBV6-3 and TRBJ2-1; 7 positions match TRBD1. The CDR3 is 13 residues long. From germline, CDR1 is MNHEY and CDR2 SVGEGT. V shed 4 bases, J shed 6 bases, and the junction held 3 bases outside the gene matches. Here the CDR3 reads CASSFSGGNEQFF. CDR3 coding DNA: TGTGCCAGCAGTTTCTCAGGGGGCAATGAGCAGTTCTTC.

The genes are TRBV7-3 and TRBJ2-3; 9 nucleotides align to TRBD2. Germline-derived CDR1 and CDR2 are SGHTA and FQGTGA. The CDR3 runs to 14 residues. V gave up 5 bases and J gave up 6 bases; unmatched junction bases: 6. The CDR3 loop reads CASSPGTSRDTQYF. The CDR3 coding sequence is TGTGCCAGCAGCCCAGGGACTAGCCGCGATACGCAGTATTTT.

The chain joins TRBV19 to TRBJ1-2; D call uncertain. V was clipped by 8 bases and J by 0 bases, with 7 bases between them. The germline V gene has CDR1 LNHDA and CDR2 SQIVND (reference sequence). The CDR3 has 12 residues. CDR3 loop: CASGGANYGYTF. CDR3 DNA sequence: TGTGCCAGTGGAGGCGCTAACTATGGCTACACCTTC. The whole variable domain, filled in from reference TRBV19 and TRBJ1-2, reads DGGITQSPKYLFRKEGQNVTLSCEQNLNHDAMYWYRQDPGQGLRLIYYSQIVNDFQKGDIAEGYSVSREKKESFPLTVTSAQKNPTAFYLCASGGANYGYTFGSGTRLTVV.

The chain recombines TRBV5-1 with TRBJ2-1; D uncertain. From germline, CDR1 is SGHRS and CDR2 YFSETQ. V lost 4 bases and J lost 9, with 17 bases in between. This CDR3 has 14 amino acids. CDR3 DNA sequence: TGCGCCAGCAGCCTTGAACTACCTTCTGCTGAGCAGTTCTTC. Residues: CASSLELPSAEQFF.

The chain links TRBV29-1 to TRBJ2-6; 8 nucleotides match TRBD1. CDR1 and CDR2 (germline): SQVTM, ANQGSEA. CDR3 length equals 15 residues. V lost 6 bases and J lost 2; bases outside the gene matches: 6. The CDR3 DNA is TGCAGCGTGGGGACAGGCTGGACTGGGGCCAACGTCCTGACTTTC. Translated, it gives CSVGTGWTGANVLTF.

The chain is built from TRBV5-1 and TRBJ1-2; no clear D gene. V was cut by 4 bases and J by 5 bases, with 15 bases left in between. This CDR3 has 14 amino acids. CDR1 is SGHRS and CDR2 is YFSETQ in the germline V gene. CDR3: CASSPHGGTYGYTF. The CDR3 region has the DNA TGCGCCAGCAGCCCCCATGGAGGCACATATGGCTACACCTTC. Complete variable domain (other parts from reference TRBV5-1 and TRBJ1-2): KAGVTQTPRYLIKTRGQQVTLSCSPISGHRSVSWYQQTPGQGLQFLFEYFSETQRNKGNFPGRFSGRQFSNSRSEMNVSTLELGDSALYLCASSPHGGTYGYTFGSGTRLTVV.

This clone was found once. V usage is TRBV11-3 and J usage is TRBJ2-1, with 9 bases matching TRBD2. The junction had 9 bases not matched to a gene; V was cut back by 8 bases and J by 1 base. Germline CDR1 and CDR2: SGHNT and YENEEA. The CDR3 consists of 16 residues. CDR3 sequence (DNA): TGTGCCAGCGGGAGCGGGGGGTCCCTTTCCTACAATGAGCAGTTCTTC. Protein sequence: CASGSGGSLSYNEQFF.